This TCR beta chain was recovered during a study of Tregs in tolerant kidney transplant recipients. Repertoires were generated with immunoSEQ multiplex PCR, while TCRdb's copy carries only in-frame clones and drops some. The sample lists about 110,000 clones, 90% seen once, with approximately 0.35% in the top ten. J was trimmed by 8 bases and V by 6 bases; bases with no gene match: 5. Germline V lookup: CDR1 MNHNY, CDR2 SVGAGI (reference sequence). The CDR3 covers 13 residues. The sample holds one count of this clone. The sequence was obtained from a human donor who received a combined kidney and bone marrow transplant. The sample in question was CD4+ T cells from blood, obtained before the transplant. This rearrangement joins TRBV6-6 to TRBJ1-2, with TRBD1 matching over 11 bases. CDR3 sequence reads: CASSPGTGGGYTF. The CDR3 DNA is TGTGCCAGCAGCCCAGGGACAGGGGGGGGCTACACCTTC.